This T cell receptor (beta chain) was obtained from a study of a mutant IDH1 vaccine in newly diagnosed glioma. Study context: Patients began vaccination 4-6 weeks after radiotherapy alone, or with temozolomide cycles. Treated patients had a mean age of 40.4 years and an approximately 62% male, approximately 38% female split.

With respect to this clone: Its antigen remains unknown.

Only in-frame clones appear in the TCRdb table, and some are missing; sequencing was by immunoSEQ multiplex PCR. The repertoire holds about 55,000 clones, 76% seen once, with around 4.7% in the top ten. Germline V gene data show CDR1 as MDHEN and CDR2 as SYDVKM. The CDR3 runs 13 residues. Trimming pared 4 bases from V and 7 bases from J, leaving 13 bases between. Noted time point: week 47, end of study. Vaccine doses each comprised 300 ug of mutant IDH1 20-mer peptide, with topical imiquimod. The donor cohort comprised cases of new WHO grade 3 or 4 IDH1-mutant, ATRX-lost astrocytoma. The chain has TRBV28 and TRBJ1-1; perhaps TRBD1 as D (6 bases). This TCR was sampled from a woman between 40 and 50 years old with glioma. Some clones in this sample may be carry-over from other donors' samples. Sequenced here: PBMCs, sampled from a glioma patient whose treatment included an IDH1 peptide vaccine. The CDR3 coding sequence is TGTGCCAGCAGTTCCTACGCACAGGGTGAAGCTTTCTTT. Protein: CASSSYAQGEAFF.